One and the same sample provided the 30 T cell receptor beta chains below, sequenced in a study of blood T cell repertoires in COVID-19. Here immunoSEQ multiplex PCR was the method, and the copy in TCRdb shows in-frame clones only, minus some. This sample has some 100,000 clones, with just over 90% found just once. The sample was peripheral blood. These receptors were taken from a man aged 60 to 69 with acute or convalescent COVID-19.

This rearrangement joins TRBV9 to TRBJ1-2; TRBD1 matches 8 bases. Germline assignment: CDR1 SGDLS and CDR2 YYNGEE. V was clipped by 3 bases and J by 8 bases; unmatched bases: 3. The CDR3 totals 12 residues. CDR3 sequence reads: CASSGGQGGYTF. The DNA of the CDR3 is TGTGCCAGCAGCGGAGGACAGGGCGGCTACACCTTC.

Only a few counts were recorded for this clone. V is TRBV7-9 and J is TRBJ1-4, with 7 bases matching TRBD1. Germline V lookup: CDR1 SEHNR, CDR2 FQNEAQ (reference sequence). Losses at the gene ends were 1 base for V and 8 bases for J; bases not matched to a gene: 7. The CDR3 is 15 residues long. CDR3: CASSLEQGLKEKLFF. The CDR3 DNA follows: TGTGCCAGCAGCTTAGAACAGGGGCTTAAAGAAAAACTGTTTTTT.

This clone was picked up one time. The chain joins TRBV28 to TRBJ2-7; D uncertain. CDR1 is MDHEN, CDR2 SYDVKM, per germline. The CDR3 is 10 residues long. With 5 bases removed from V and 3 bases from J, the gap between germline ends came to 2 bases. The DNA of the CDR3 is TGTGCCAGCAGTCTCTACGAGCAGTACTTC. This codes for CASSLYEQYF.

V gene TRBV3-1 (or the pseudogene TRBV3-2) combines with J gene TRBJ2-2, with a tentative D call TRBD1 (6 bases). This CDR3 comprises 16 residues. Looked up from germline, CDR1 is LGHDT and CDR2 is YNNKEL (reference sequence). With 4 bases removed from V and 0 bases from J, the gap between germline ends came to 12 bases. The CDR3 spells CASSLWTDANTGELFF. The CDR3 nucleotides are TGTGCCAGCAGCCTTTGGACAGACGCGAACACCGGGGAGCTGTTTTTT.

V and J are TRBV12-2 and TRBJ2-7; TRBD1 is the table's D call, not checked against the DNA. TRBV12-2 counts as a pseudogene. CDR3 length equals 15 residues. The DNA for the CDR3 is TGTCCACGTTGGACGGTAACAGGGTCTTCCTACGAGCAGTACTTC. It specifies CPRWTVTGSSYEQYF.

This clone was seen once. The genes are TRBV7-2 and TRBJ1-5, with D unresolved. Trimming stripped 5 bases from V and 5 bases from J, with 13 bases between. This CDR3 contains 14 residues. Germline CDR1 and CDR2: SGHTA and FQGNSA. CDR3 nucleotides: TGTGCCAGCAGCCCCCGGGTTTCCGATCAGCCCCAGCATTTT. Translated: CASSPRVSDQPQHF. The variable domain in full, with the rest retrieved from reference TRBV7-2 and TRBJ1-5, is GAGVSQSPSNKVTEKGKDVELRCDPISGHTALYWYRQSLGQGLEFLIYFQGNSAPDKSGLPSDRFSAERTGGSVSTLTIQRTQQEDSAVYLCASSPRVSDQPQHFGDGTRLSIL.

This clone was detected a few times. The chain joins TRBV29-1 to TRBJ1-2, with TRBD1 identical over 8 bases. Trimming removed 6 bases from V and 0 bases from J; junction bases left unmatched: 0. The CDR3 is made up of 12 amino acids. The germline V gene has CDR1 SQVTM and CDR2 ANQGSEA. The CDR3 coding sequence is TGCAGCGTGGACAGGGCTAACTATGGCTACACCTTC. Translated: CSVDRANYGYTF.

This clone appeared a few times. The chain combines TRBV2 with TRBJ2-7, with no clear D. V was trimmed by 10 bases and J by 4 bases, leaving 17 bases between them. Germline assignment: CDR1 SNHLY and CDR2 FYNNEI. This CDR3 has 13 amino acids. DNA of the CDR3: TGTGCCACAAGACCCACCACGCGGTACGAGCAGTACTTC. It codes for CATRPTTRYEQYF.

V and J are TRBV18 and TRBJ1-5; 10 bases align to TRBD1. The germline V gene has CDR1 KGHSH and CDR2 LQKENI. CDR3 length: 17 amino acids. V lost 6 bases to trimming and J lost 5 bases; unmatched junction nucleotides: 13. The chain's CDR3 is CASSPGQGTKPYQPQHF. The CDR3 DNA is TGTGCCAGCTCTCCGGGACAGGGGACTAAACCCTATCAGCCCCAGCATTTT.

This chain joins TRBV30 and TRBJ2-5; TRBD2 agrees at 7 bases. Germline loops: CDR1 GTSNPN, CDR2 SVGIG (reference sequence). This CDR3 is 13 amino acids long. V lost 2 bases and J lost 5; bases outside the gene matches: 5. CDR3 in amino acids: CAWSRREGETQYF. The CDR3 DNA reads TGTGCCTGGAGTCGGAGGGAGGGGGAGACCCAGTACTTC.

The chain combines TRBV7-8 with TRBJ1-6, with 7 bases fitting TRBD1. Germline loops: CDR1 SGHVS, CDR2 FQNEAQ. Unmatched junction bases numbered 8, after V lost 5 bases and J lost 10 bases. The CDR3 contains 14 residues. The CDR3 sequence: CASSSRDSLSPLHF. CDR3 nucleotides: TGTGCCAGCAGCAGCCGGGACAGTTTGTCACCCCTCCACTTT.

This clone is a singleton in its sample. The V and J genes are TRBV19 and TRBJ2-2; 11 nucleotides align to TRBD2. The germline CDR1 and CDR2 sequences are LNHDA and SQIVND (reference sequence). The ends lost 5 bases at V and 0 bases at J; junction bases unmatched: 2. The CDR3 consists of 16 residues. The CDR3 here is CASSWGLAANTGELFF. CDR3 DNA: TGTGCCAGTAGTTGGGGACTAGCGGCGAACACCGGGGAGCTGTTTTTT.

The chain recombines TRBV18 with TRBJ2-3; D unclear. V was trimmed by 3 bases and J by 8 bases, leaving 15 bases between them. Germline CDR1 and CDR2: KGHSH and LQKENI. The CDR3 totals 14 residues. The DNA for the CDR3 is TGTGCCAGCTCACCCCCGATCGTGTCGGGTACGCAGTATTTT. Its protein is CASSPPIVSGTQYF.

This chain joins TRBV7-3 and TRBJ1-1; D is possibly TRBD1 (5 bases). CDR1 is SGHTA, CDR2 FQGTGA, per germline. Trimming left V 0 bases short and J 4 bases short, with 6 bases between. This CDR3 is 13 amino acids long. CDR3: CASSLTGGTEAFF. Written as DNA, the CDR3 is TGTGCCAGCAGCTTAACGGGGGGCACTGAAGCTTTCTTT. Variable domain in full (rest from reference TRBV7-3 and TRBJ1-1): GAGVSQTPSNKVTEKGKYVELRCDPISGHTALYWYRQSLGQGPEFLIYFQGTGAADDSGLPNDRFFAVRPEGSVSTLKIQRTERGDSAVYLCASSLTGGTEAFFGQGTRLTVV.

The rearrangement uses TRBV19 and TRBJ2-2, with D maybe TRBD2 (6 bases). CDR1 is LNHDA and CDR2 is SQIVND in the germline V gene (reference sequence). Trimming removed 6 bases from V and 3 bases from J, with 11 bases in between. This CDR3 is built from 14 residues. The CDR3 is CASSTSRDTGELFF. DNA for the CDR3: TGTGCCAGTAGCACTAGCCGAGACACCGGGGAGCTGTTTTTT.

This sequence joins TRBV18 and TRBJ1-2; 7 bases match TRBD1. Germline-derived CDR1 and CDR2 are KGHSH and LQKENI. The V and J ends lost 3 bases and 4 bases, in that order; junction bases with no gene match: 11. The CDR3 covers 16 residues. In DNA form, the CDR3 reads TGTGCCAGCTCACCTTTTAACAGGGGCCTGGGCTATGGCTACACCTTC. Translating gives CASSPFNRGLGYGYTF.

The chain uses TRBV27 and TRBJ1-5; D gene unclear. This CDR3 contains 14 residues. Germline V gives CDR1 MNHEY, CDR2 SMNVEV (reference sequence). The germline V and J ends were trimmed by 2 bases and 6 bases, with 11 bases remaining between them. CDR3 coding DNA: TGTGCCAGCAGTTTAACGACTGATGGTCAGCCCCAGCATTTT. Encoded protein: CASSLTTDGQPQHF.

V and J are TRBV14 and TRBJ2-1; 16 bases map to TRBD2. The germline V gene encodes CDR1 SGHDN and CDR2 FVKESK. The CDR3 totals 16 residues. V was pared by 3 bases and J by 7 bases, with 3 bases of the junction left unmatched. This CDR3 reads CASSQGLAGGQNEQFF. The CDR3, as DNA: TGTGCCAGCAGCCAGGGACTAGCGGGAGGGCAGAATGAGCAGTTCTTC.

This clone was observed a few times. Other DNA sequences in the sample encode the same CDR3. The chain links TRBV14 to TRBJ1-1, with D maybe TRBD1 (6 bases). The CDR3 runs to 13 residues. The germline CDR1 and CDR2 sequences are SGHDN and FVKESK. Trimming shortened V by 1 base and J by 4 bases, and 7 bases separated the two germline ends. The CDR3 reads CASSQVGGTEAFF. The CDR3 DNA sequence: TGTGCCAGCAGCCAAGTAGGGGGCACTGAAGCTTTCTTT.

The chain combines TRBV24-1 with TRBJ2-3, with D maybe TRBD2 (6 bases). CDR3 length: 14 residues. Germline V gives CDR1 KGHDR, CDR2 SFDVKD. V lost 1 base, J lost 10 bases, and 14 bases lay in between. In nucleotides, the CDR3 is TGTGCCACCAGTGATTTAGGCGGGCGCGGGGCGCAGTATTTT. Its protein product is CATSDLGGRGAQYF.

Concerning this clone itself: This sample includes further DNA sequences coding for the same CDR3. The rearrangement joins TRBV19 to TRBJ2-5, with a possible D match to TRBD1 (5 bases). This CDR3 is 14 amino acids long. V shed 3 bases and J shed 0 bases, with 8 bases lying between them. Germline V gene lookup returns CDR1 LNHDA and CDR2 SQIVND (reference sequence). The CDR3 region is CASSIRRDQETQYF. For the CDR3, the DNA is TGTGCCAGTAGTATCCGCAGGGACCAAGAGACCCAGTACTTC. The full variable domain, with the rest looked up from reference TRBV19 and TRBJ2-5, is DGGITQSPKYLFRKEGQNVTLSCEQNLNHDAMYWYRQDPGQGLRLIYYSQIVNDFQKGDIAEGYSVSREKKESFPLTVTSAQKNPTAFYLCASSIRRDQETQYFGPGTRLLVL.

The V gene is TRBV28, the J gene TRBJ2-1; 7 bases fit TRBD1. The CDR3 sequence is 14 residues long. In germline, CDR1 is MDHEN, CDR2 SYDVKM. Trimming at V came to 4 bases and at J to 3 bases, leaving 3 bases not matched to a gene. DNA for the CDR3: TGTGCCAGCAGTTCCCGGACAGGCTACAATGAGCAGTTCTTC. It encodes CASSSRTGYNEQFF.

Regarding this clone: The junction differs from germline at one of its ends, possibly a read error. The genes are TRBV5-1 and TRBJ1-2; D remains ambiguous. This CDR3 has 15 residues. CDR1 is SGHRS and CDR2 is YFSETQ in the germline V gene. CDR3 region: CASSLGPAPNYGYTF. The CDR3 region has the DNA TGCGCCAGCAGCCTGGGCCCGGCCCCCAACTACGGCTACACCTTC.

The CDR3 loop reads CATSDATGGILYGYTF. CDR3 in DNA: TGTGCCACCAGTGACGCCACAGGGGGCATTTTATATGGCTACACCTTC. The genes are TRBV24-1 and TRBJ1-2, with TRBD1 matching 9 bases. The CDR3 has 16 amino acids. CDR1 and CDR2 (germline): KGHDR, SFDVKD. V was pared by 4 bases and J by 5 bases, with 10 bases of the junction left unmatched.

As DNA, the CDR3 is TGTGCCAGCAGCCCCTTACGAGCGGGAAAGTTATCCTACGAGCAGTACTTC. Translating gives CASSPLRAGKLSYEQYF. The chain is built from TRBV3-1 (or the pseudogene TRBV3-2) and TRBJ2-7, with 7 bases that match TRBD2. Trimming removed 4 bases from V and 1 base from J; junction bases left unmatched: 13. The CDR3 loop spans 17 amino acids. Germline CDR1 reads LGHDT; CDR2 reads YNNKEL (reference sequence).

The chain joins TRBV19 to TRBJ1-1; D gene unclear. The length of the CDR3 is 13 residues. CDR1 is LNHDA, CDR2 SQIVND, per germline (reference sequence). V lost 0 bases and J 8 bases, leaving 10 bases between the germline ends. The CDR3 spells CASSIDGRVEAFF. CDR3 sequence (DNA): TGTGCCAGTAGTATAGATGGGCGGGTAGAAGCTTTCTTT.

This chain connects TRBV7-9 to TRBJ1-5; D is unclear. Per the germline V gene, CDR1 is SEHNR and CDR2 is FQNEAQ (reference sequence). The V and J ends lost 2 bases and 2 bases respectively, with 16 bases between them. This CDR3 is 17 amino acids long. CDR3 nucleotide sequence: TGTGCCAGCAGCTTATACGAAGGTGGAGTCGGCAATCAGCCCCAGCATTTT. Translating gives CASSLYEGGVGNQPQHF.

This chain links TRBV6-1 with TRBJ2-4; 7 nucleotides align to TRBD1. CDR3 size: 18 residues. V shed 0 bases, J shed 0 bases, and the junction held 8 bases outside the gene matches. The germline V gene has CDR1 MNHNS and CDR2 SASEGT. CDR3 in DNA: TGTGCCAGCAGTGAAGCCCATGACAGGGTACTAGCCAAAAACATTCAGTACTTC. Amino acid sequence: CASSEAHDRVLAKNIQYF.

This chain joins TRBV29-1 and TRBJ2-5, with 10 bases fitting TRBD1. This CDR3 spans 14 amino acids. Per germline, CDR1 SQVTM and CDR2 ANQGSEA. V trimming: 5 bases; J trimming: 3 bases; junction bases outside the gene matches: 6. CDR3 amino acids: CSVLSGTGEETQYF. The CDR3 DNA is TGCAGCGTTTTATCTGGGACAGGGGAAGAGACCCAGTACTTC.

The chain employs TRBV5-4 and TRBJ1-3, with D possibly matching TRBD1 (6 bases). V dropped 2 bases and J dropped 0 bases, with 12 bases sitting between them. This CDR3 is built from 16 residues. Germline CDR1 and CDR2: SGHNT and YYREEE (reference sequence). Written as DNA, the CDR3 is TGTGCCAGCAGCTTTGGGGGCCCCAACTCTGGAAACACCATATATTTT. Encoded protein: CASSFGGPNSGNTIYF. Supplemented by reference TRBV5-4 and TRBJ1-3, the full variable domain reads ETGVTQSPTHLIKTRGQQVTLRCSSQSGHNTVSWYQQALGQGPQFIFQYYREEENGRGNFPPRFSGLQFPNYSSELNVNALELDDSALYLCASSFGGPNSGNTIYFGEGSWLTVV.